This TCR beta chain was captured in a study of blood T cell repertoires in COVID-19. Assay used: immunoSEQ multiplex PCR; TCRdb lists only in-frame clones, some missing. The data contain 90,000 to 100,000 clones, roughly 85% of them singletons. V lost 2 bases, J lost 4 bases, and 15 bases lay in between. The CDR3 loop spans 14 amino acids. Germline V CDR1 and CDR2: GTSNPN, SVGIG (reference sequence). This receptor was taken from a man older than 75 with acute or convalescent COVID-19. Source material: peripheral blood. The chain uses TRBV30 and TRBJ2-7; maybe TRBD2 (6 bases). The CDR3 protein is CAWSRRAGRYEQYF. The CDR3 DNA sequence: TGTGCCTGGAGTAGGAGGGCAGGGAGGTACGAGCAGTACTTC.